The 28 T cell receptor beta chains given below trace back to one sample, sequenced in a study of T cell changes during pregnancy in multiple sclerosis. Data came from immunoSEQ multiplex PCR; TCRdb stores just in-frame clones and leaves some out. The sample records approximately 69,000 clones, 90% to 95% being singletons. The specimen comprised CD4+ T cells from peripheral blood mononuclear cells, sampled in the third trimester of pregnancy. The receptors derive from a female donor in good health, enrolled as a control in a pregnancy study.

Comments on this clone: Other nucleotide sequences from this sample produce the same CDR3. The gene calls are TRBV19 and TRBJ1-1; 7 bases align to TRBD1. The CDR3 has 13 amino acids. Germline V gene sequence: CDR1 LNHDA, CDR2 SQIVND (reference sequence). V gave up 4 bases and J gave up 3 bases; unmatched junction bases: 2. CDR3 loop: CASSTTGDTEAFF. The CDR3 DNA is TGTGCCAGTAGTACAACAGGGGACACTGAAGCTTTCTTT.

The chain joins TRBV1 to TRBJ2-3; TRBD2 is the table's D call and was not checked against the DNA. TRBV1 is a documented pseudogene. CDR3 length equals 19 residues. CDR3 DNA sequence: TGCACCAGCAGCCAAGAGGGCTCTAGCGGTAACATTAGCACAGATACGCAGTATTTT. The encoded protein is CTSSQEGSSGNISTDTQYF.

The J gene is TRBJ2-6, the V gene TRBV19; TRBD1 matches 7 bases. V lost 6 bases and J lost 2; bases outside the gene matches: 4. This CDR3 has 15 residues. Germline V gene data show CDR1 as LNHDA and CDR2 as SQIVND (reference sequence). The DNA for the CDR3 is TGTGCCAGTAGAAACAGGGGAACTGGGGCCAACGTCCTGACTTTC. Translated: CASRNRGTGANVLTF.

The chain uses TRBV7-8 and TRBJ1-4; 8 bases agree with TRBD1. The CDR3 is 17 amino acids. V dropped 4 bases and J dropped 0; count of bases not matched to a gene: 7. Germline V gene sequence: CDR1 SGHVS, CDR2 FQNEAQ. CDR3 nucleotides: TGTGCCAGCAGCTATACACGGACAGGGTCAACTAATGAAAAACTGTTTTTT. Translated: CASSYTRTGSTNEKLFF.

The rearrangement uses TRBV14 and TRBJ1-2; 8 bases line up with TRBD1. CDR3 length: 15 residues. Germline-derived CDR1 and CDR2 are SGHDN and FVKESK. The trim removed 1 base at V and 4 bases at J, leaving 5 bases unmatched. The CDR3 loop is CASSQGQGARYGYTF. CDR3 nucleotides: TGTGCCAGCAGCCAAGGGCAGGGGGCGCGCTATGGCTACACCTTC.

The V and J genes are TRBV4-1 and TRBJ2-7; D gene unclear. V lost 4 bases, J lost 0 bases, and 13 bases lay in between. Germline V gene data show CDR1 as MGHRA and CDR2 as YSYEKL. This CDR3 region has 15 residues. The CDR3 is CASSPLAPSSYEQYF. DNA for the CDR3: TGCGCCAGCAGCCCCTTAGCCCCCAGCTCCTACGAGCAGTACTTC.

The V call is TRBV5-4, the J call TRBJ2-6; 8 bases align to TRBD1. There are 15 residues in the CDR3. Germline CDR1 is SGHNT and CDR2 is YYREEE (reference sequence). V shed 4 bases and J 2 bases; nucleotides not matched to a gene: 2. The CDR3 bases are TGTGCCAGCAGCCCGGACAGGGCTGGGGCCAACGTCCTGACTTTC. Translation: CASSPDRAGANVLTF.

The chain couples TRBV6-1 to TRBJ2-7; a possible D gene is TRBD1 (6 bases). The CDR3 consists of 12 residues. Per the germline V gene, CDR1 is MNHNS and CDR2 is SASEGT. The V gene lost 11 bases and the J gene lost 4 bases, with 15 bases spanning the gap. The CDR3 region has the DNA TGTGCCGGGGAGTCGGACAGTTACGAGCAGTACTTC. Translating gives CAGESDSYEQYF.

This chain links TRBV7-2 with TRBJ1-2, with 9 nucleotides matching TRBD1. The CDR3 is made up of 14 amino acids. Germline V gene data show CDR1 as SGHTA and CDR2 as FQGNSA. V gave up 6 bases and J gave up 7 bases; unmatched junction bases: 9. The CDR3 loop is CASRDRGSLGGYTF. DNA for the CDR3: TGTGCCAGCAGAGACAGGGGGTCCCTCGGTGGCTACACCTTC.

The genes are TRBV14 and TRBJ1-1; possibly TRBD1 for D (5 bases). This CDR3 is built from 16 residues. Germline V gene sequence: CDR1 SGHDN, CDR2 FVKESK. The germline V and J ends were trimmed by 3 bases and 6 bases, with 20 bases remaining between them. The CDR3 coding sequence is TGTGCCAGCAGCCATCTTCAGGGTTTTAAGTTTGCTGAAGCTTTCTTT. Translated, it gives CASSHLQGFKFAEAFF.

The J gene is TRBJ2-4, the V gene TRBV2, with D possibly matching TRBD1 (6 bases). The CDR3 totals 17 residues. With 2 bases removed from V and 3 bases from J, the gap between germline ends came to 17 bases. Germline values: CDR1 SNHLY, CDR2 FYNNEI. The CDR3 sequence: CASSESGTGNVKNIQYF. The CDR3 DNA sequence: TGTGCCAGCAGTGAATCAGGTACAGGGAACGTCAAAAACATTCAGTACTTC.

This chain uses TRBV9 with TRBJ2-3; 10 bases are shared with TRBD2. Germline V lookup: CDR1 SGDLS, CDR2 YYNGEE. V shed 4 bases, J shed 1 base, and the junction held 6 bases outside the gene matches. The CDR3 runs to 16 residues. The CDR3 region is CASSPRTSGGTDTQYF. The CDR3 DNA sequence: TGTGCCAGCAGCCCCCGGACTAGCGGAGGCACAGATACGCAGTATTTT.

The V call is TRBV18, the J call TRBJ1-2; TRBD1 is a possible D gene (6 bases). V was shortened by 4 bases and J by 2 bases, with 11 bases between the two germline ends. The CDR3 has 14 amino acids. Per the germline V gene, CDR1 is KGHSH and CDR2 is LQKENI. CDR3 sequence (DNA): TGTGCCAGCTCACGCTACGGACAGAACTATGGCTACACCTTC. This sequence encodes CASSRYGQNYGYTF.

The V and J genes are TRBV27 and TRBJ2-3, with 8 bases matching TRBD2. Germline loops: CDR1 MNHEY, CDR2 SMNVEV (reference sequence). The CDR3 totals 15 residues. Germline trimming cut 3 bases from V and 3 bases from J; bases unmatched to any gene: 5. In DNA form, the CDR3 reads TGTGCCAGCAGTTTCGGGGGGGGGCCGACAGATACGCAGTATTTT. Residues: CASSFGGGPTDTQYF.

The V gene is TRBV5-1, the J gene TRBJ2-7; TRBD1 matches at 8 bases. This CDR3 has 15 residues. J was trimmed by 3 bases and V by 4 bases; bases with no gene match: 9. The germline CDR1 and CDR2 sequences are SGHRS and YFSETQ. This CDR3 is CASSRTGKNNYEQYF. The CDR3 bases are TGCGCCAGCAGCAGGACAGGGAAAAATAACTACGAGCAGTACTTC.

The chain couples TRBV30 to TRBJ2-7, with D maybe TRBD1 (6 bases). The length of the CDR3 is 14 residues. Looked up from germline, CDR1 is GTSNPN and CDR2 is SVGIG (reference sequence). Trimming removed 4 bases at V and 4 bases at J, with 17 bases between. The CDR3 spells CAWTALGAGYEQYF. In DNA, the CDR3 is TGTGCCTGGACCGCCCTGGGGGCGGGTTACGAGCAGTACTTC.

This clone was detected once. The V gene is TRBV19, the J gene TRBJ2-1; 8 bases are a match to TRBD1. Germline assignment: CDR1 LNHDA and CDR2 SQIVND (reference sequence). CDR3 length: 14 residues. The trim removed 5 bases at V and 8 bases at J, leaving 8 bases unmatched. The CDR3 spells CASSVTGGADEQFF. CDR3 coding DNA: TGTGCCAGTAGTGTTACAGGGGGAGCTGATGAGCAGTTCTTC.

The chain is built from TRBV7-9 and TRBJ1-1, with no clear D. The CDR3 is made up of 14 amino acids. Germline V gene data show CDR1 as SEHNR and CDR2 as FQNEAQ (reference sequence). Deletions cut 5 bases from V and 4 bases from J, with 14 bases between. CDR3: CASSPNLLGTEAFF. Here the CDR3 DNA reads TGTGCCAGCAGCCCTAACCTTCTTGGCACTGAAGCTTTCTTT.

V gene TRBV6-6 combines with J gene TRBJ1-3, with unresolved D. From germline, CDR1 is MNHNY and CDR2 SVGAGI (reference sequence). V was trimmed by 0 bases and J by 0 bases, leaving 9 bases between them. The CDR3 has 16 amino acids. In nucleotides, the CDR3 is TGTGCCAGCAGTTACTCAGCGCGGGCCTCTGGAAACACCATATATTTT. Protein sequence: CASSYSARASGNTIYF.

V usage is TRBV30 and J usage is TRBJ1-2; the D gene is possibly TRBD1 (6 bases). V was trimmed by 2 bases and J by 2 bases, leaving 6 bases between them. The germline gives CDR1 GTSNPN, CDR2 SVGIG (reference sequence). The CDR3 length is 12 residues. CDR3 coding DNA: TGTGCCTGGAGTACAGGGAACTATGGCTACACCTTC. Translated: CAWSTGNYGYTF.

The rearrangement joins TRBV5-1 to TRBJ2-3; TRBD2 matches 15 bases. The CDR3 runs to 17 residues. Germline values: CDR1 SGHRS, CDR2 YFSETQ. V dropped 7 bases and J dropped 6; count of bases not matched to a gene: 12. The CDR3 region has the DNA TGCGCCAGCGCCGGGACTAGCGGGGGGCCGTCGGGGGATACGCAGTATTTT. It codes for CASAGTSGGPSGDTQYF.

Worth noting for this clone: At the DNA level, this CDR3 is encoded by other sequences in the same sample as well. The CDR3 DNA reads TGCAGTGCTCCCAGGAACACTGAAGCTTTCTTT. This codes for CSAPRNTEAFF. The chain carries TRBV20-1 and TRBJ1-1; D gene unclear. The CDR3 consists of 11 residues. V dropped 5 bases and J dropped 1 base, with 5 bases sitting between them. In germline, CDR1 is DFQATT, CDR2 SNEGSKA (reference sequence).

This sequence joins TRBV4-3 and TRBJ1-2; D is uncertain. The CDR3 covers 14 residues. Germline values: CDR1 LGHNA, CDR2 YSLEER. Trimming pared 0 bases from V and 4 bases from J, leaving 9 bases between. The CDR3 nucleotides read TGCGCCAGCAGCCAAGAACCAGGCCTCTATGGCTACACCTTC. It translates to CASSQEPGLYGYTF.

The gene calls are TRBV11-3 and TRBJ2-7, with D possibly being TRBD2 (5 bases). This CDR3 is 14 amino acids long. Trimming stripped 3 bases from V and 3 bases from J, with 12 bases between. The germline V gene encodes CDR1 SGHNT and CDR2 YENEEA. The CDR3 coding sequence is TGTGCCAGCAGCTTGACGAGGGAAGACTACGAGCAGTACTTC. This sequence encodes CASSLTREDYEQYF.

The V call is TRBV6-5, the J call TRBJ1-1; tentative D call: TRBD1 (6 bases). V was pared by 2 bases and J by 4 bases, with 11 bases between. The CDR3 has 14 residues. Germline CDR1 is MNHEY and CDR2 is SVGAGI. CDR3 residues: CASSYNRVSTEAFF. In nucleotides, the CDR3 is TGTGCCAGCAGTTACAACAGGGTAAGCACTGAAGCTTTCTTT.

V usage is TRBV2 and J usage is TRBJ2-3; 8 bases match TRBD1. CDR1 is SNHLY, CDR2 FYNNEI, per germline. The trim removed 5 bases at V and 0 bases at J, leaving 13 bases unmatched. The CDR3 loop spans 18 amino acids. For the CDR3, the DNA is TGTGCCAGCAGTATCGCCGGGACAGGCCACCTTAGCACAGATACGCAGTATTTT. This sequence encodes CASSIAGTGHLSTDTQYF.

The J gene is TRBJ1-2, the V gene TRBV27; D is unclear. Trimming shortened V by 3 bases and J by 4 bases, and 9 bases separated the two germline ends. CDR1 and CDR2 from the germline V gene are MNHEY and SMNVEV (reference sequence). The CDR3 has 13 amino acids. The DNA of the CDR3 is TGTGCCAGCAGTTTTGACAAGTCCTATGGCTACACCTTC. Protein: CASSFDKSYGYTF.

This chain links TRBV21-1 with TRBJ1-4; TRBD1 was called by the table and not checked on the DNA. TRBV21-1 is listed as a pseudogene. The CDR3 is 15 amino acids. The CDR3 DNA reads as TGTGCCAGCAGCAATGCAGGGGGCAAACAAGAAAAACTGTTTTTT. Protein: CASSNAGGKQEKLFF.